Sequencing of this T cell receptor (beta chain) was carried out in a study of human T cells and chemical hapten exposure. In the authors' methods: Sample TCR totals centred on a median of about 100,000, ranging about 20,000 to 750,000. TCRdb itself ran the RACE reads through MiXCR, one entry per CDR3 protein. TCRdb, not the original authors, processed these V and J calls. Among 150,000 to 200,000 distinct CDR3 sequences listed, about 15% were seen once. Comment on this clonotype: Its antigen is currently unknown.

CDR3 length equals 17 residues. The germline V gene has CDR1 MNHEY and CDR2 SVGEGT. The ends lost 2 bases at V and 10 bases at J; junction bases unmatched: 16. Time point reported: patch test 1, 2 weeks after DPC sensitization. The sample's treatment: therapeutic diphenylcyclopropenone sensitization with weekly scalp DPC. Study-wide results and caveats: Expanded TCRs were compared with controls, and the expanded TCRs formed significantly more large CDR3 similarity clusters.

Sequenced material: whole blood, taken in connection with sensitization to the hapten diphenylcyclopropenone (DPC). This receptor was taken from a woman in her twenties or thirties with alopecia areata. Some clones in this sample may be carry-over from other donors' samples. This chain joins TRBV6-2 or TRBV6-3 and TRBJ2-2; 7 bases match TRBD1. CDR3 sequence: CASSYPIQGPSGLELFF. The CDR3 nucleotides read TGTGCCAGCAGTTACCCAATACAGGGGCCGTCTGGTTTGGAGCTGTTTTTT.